This T cell receptor beta chain originates from a study of CD8 T cells in ankylosing spondylitis. CDR1 and CDR2 from the germline V gene are DFQATT and SNEGSKA (reference sequence). The CDR3 length is 13 residues. Trimming took 1 base from V and 4 from J; bases not matched to a gene: 0. One entry per CDR3 protein, called by TCRdb with MiXCR from the 5' RACE reads. The sample lists a few hundred thousand distinct CDR3 sequences, approximately 17% occurring once. With regard to this clonotype: Its antigen is not known.

Study-wide findings and caveats: Typical of ankylosing spondylitis blood, it appeared, was a TCR beta motif of fewer than 10 highly homologous variants. Those disease-linked clones were CD8+; they were also relatively rare in peripheral blood.

What was sequenced was blood, either unsorted or a sorted T cell fraction (not recorded which). The genes are TRBV20-1 and TRBJ2-3; 9 bases fit TRBD2. The sequence came from a male donor with ankylosing spondylitis. CDR3 nucleotides: TGCAGTGCTAGAGGACTAGCGGCAGATACGCAGTATTTT. This translates into CSARGLAADTQYF.